Listed below are T cell receptor beta chains from one sample, sequenced in a study of OX40 agonist ivuxolimab in advanced cancers. Only in-frame clones appear in the TCRdb table, and some are missing; sequencing was by immunoSEQ multiplex PCR. Of about 140,000 clones listed, 85% to 95% are singletons. Source: CD4+ or CD8+ T cells sorted from blood, taken in a trial of the OX40 agonist ivuxolimab. The receptors stem from an adult with an advanced solid tumor such as melanoma, head and neck, liver or kidney cancer. The CDR3 runs from the conserved cysteine through the conserved F or W. A D gene is named only where the DNA matches it firmly. Size tells how often a clone was seen (once, few, many) or the class of an expanded clone, and some rows leave it out.

TRBV6-6,NA,NA,TRBJ2-2,TGTGCCAGCAGTAGGAACCCCGGAGGGGAGCTGTTTTTT,CASSRNPGGELFF
TRBV9,TRBD1,NA,TRBJ2-1,TGTGCCAGCAGCGCACTCGGGACAGTAAGTGAGCAGTTCTTC,CASSALGTVSEQFF
TRBV7-9,TRBD1,NA,TRBJ1-2,TGTGCCAGCAGCTCCTTTGGACAGGCCTATGGCTACACCTTC,CASSSFGQAYGYTF
TRBV28,NA,once,TRBJ1-5,TGTGCCAGCAGGCCGGGATACCCCAATCAGCCCCAGCATTTT,CASRPGYPNQPQHF
TRBV28,TRBD2,NA,TRBJ2-3,TGTGCCAGTAGCGGGAGCACAGATACGCAGTATTTT,CASSGSTDTQYF
TRBV28,TRBD1,NA,TRBJ2-7,TGTGCCAGCAACGAACCGGGACAGCCATGGGAGCAGTACTTC,CASNEPGQPWEQYF
TRBV5-1,TRBD1,NA,TRBJ1-2,TGCGCCAGCAGCTGGCTTGCTGACAGGGGGAGTGGCTACACCTTC,CASSWLADRGSGYTF
TRBV7-9,NA,NA,TRBJ2-4,TGTGCCAGCAGCTTAGCGGGAAACGTGGAAAACATTCAGTACTTC,CASSLAGNVENIQYF
TRBV6-4,NA,once,TRBJ1-1,TGTGCCAGCAGTGGTTTTAGTCGGGGGTTCATGAACACTGAAGCTTTCTTT,CASSGFSRGFMNTEAFF
TRBV6-6,NA,NA,TRBJ1-4,TGTGCCAGCAGTTCTGGGGACGTGGGGAATGAAAAACTGTTTTTT,CASSSGDVGNEKLFF
TRBV7-3,NA,NA,TRBJ1-4,TGTGCCAGCAGCTTCACGACAAGGGATAATGAAAAACTGTTTTTT,CASSFTTRDNEKLFF
TRBV28,NA,NA,TRBJ2-7,TGTGCCAGCAGTTTAATCAGGGGCAAAGGAGAGCAGTACTTC,CASSLIRGKGEQYF
TRBV6-5,NA,NA,TRBJ2-3,TGTGCCAGCAACACCCAGGCGGGGAGCGCAGATACGCAGTATTTT,CASNTQAGSADTQYF
TRBV6-8,NA,NA,TRBJ1-1,TGTGCCCTGACCGGGGGGGCCCATATGAACACTGAAGCTTTCTTT,CALTGGAHMNTEAFF
TRBV19,NA,NA,TRBJ1-4,TGTGCCAGTAGTATCCGGGTCGCTAATGAAAAACTGTTTTTT,CASSIRVANEKLFF
TRBV6-6,TRBD1,NA,TRBJ1-4,TGTGCCAGCAGTCCCCGGGACAGCAATGAAAAACTGTTTTTT,CASSPRDSNEKLFF
TRBV18,NA,NA,TRBJ1-2,TGTGCCAGCTCACCAGGGCGGAACTATGGCTACACCTTC,CASSPGRNYGYTF
TRBV2,NA,NA,TRBJ1-2,TGTGCCAGCAACCCCGGACAGCTAAACTATGGCTACACCTTC,CASNPGQLNYGYTF
TRBV18,TRBD2,NA,TRBJ2-7,TGTGCCAGCTCACCCGCCGGGACTAGCACCTACGAGCAGTACTTC,CASSPAGTSTYEQYF
TRBV5-4,TRBD2,NA,TRBJ2-3,TGTGCCAGCAGTTATGGACTAGATCAGGATACGCAGTATTTT,CASSYGLDQDTQYF
TRBV7-6,TRBD1,NA,TRBJ1-1,TGTGCCAGCAGCTTCACAGGGGGCACTGAAGCTTTCTTT,CASSFTGGTEAFF
TRBV7-9,NA,once,TRBJ2-1,TGTGTACAAGGGGACCCACCCTCCTACAATGAGCAGTTCTTC,CVQGDPPSYNEQFF
TRBV5-6,NA,NA,TRBJ1-2,TGTGCCAGCAGCCGGACAAGTAACTATGGCTACACCTTC,CASSRTSNYGYTF
TRBV5-1,NA,NA,TRBJ2-7,TGCGCCAGCAGCTTGTTGGGGGGCGACTCCTACGAGCAGTACTTC,CASSLLGGDSYEQYF
TRBV19,NA,NA,TRBJ1-1,TGTGCCAGTAGTATAGACAGGGACACTGAAGCTTTCTTT,CASSIDRDTEAFF
TRBV5-4,NA,NA,TRBJ1-1,TGTGCCAGCAGCCGTGAGCTGTCAGGTGATGAAGCTTTCTTT,CASSRELSGDEAFF